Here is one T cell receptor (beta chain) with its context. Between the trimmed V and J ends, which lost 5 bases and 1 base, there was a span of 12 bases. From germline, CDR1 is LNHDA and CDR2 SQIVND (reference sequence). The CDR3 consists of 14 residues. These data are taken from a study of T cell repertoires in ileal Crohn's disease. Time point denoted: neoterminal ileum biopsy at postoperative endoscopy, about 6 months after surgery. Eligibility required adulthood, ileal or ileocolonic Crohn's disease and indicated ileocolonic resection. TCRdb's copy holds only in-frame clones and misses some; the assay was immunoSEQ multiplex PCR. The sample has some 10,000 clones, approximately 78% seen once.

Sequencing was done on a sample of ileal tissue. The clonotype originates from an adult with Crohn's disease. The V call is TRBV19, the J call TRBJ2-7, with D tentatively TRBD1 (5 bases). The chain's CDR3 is CASSPRQRSYEQYF. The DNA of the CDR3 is TGTGCCAGTAGTCCAAGACAGAGATCCTACGAGCAGTACTTC.